These T cell receptor beta chains were read from a single sample in a study. TCRdb reprocessed the 5' RACE reads via MiXCR and lists one record per CDR3 protein. Altogether approximately 40,000 distinct CDR3 sequences are present, roughly 31% being singletons, with the ten largest covering just over 4%. The sample taken for sequencing was tumor-infiltrating memory CD4+ T cells sorted from the breast tumor. Receptors were obtained from a female donor with breast cancer. The CDR3 runs from the conserved cysteine through the conserved F or W. D genes are given only for firm matches. Rows give clone size only sometimes, using once, few, many, or a class for an expanded clone.

>NA|TRBJ1-5|TRBV20-1|NA
TGCAGTGCTAGACCCTTACTTAGCAATCAGCCCCAGCATTTT
CSARPLLSNQPQHF
>NA|TRBJ2-5|TRBV6-1|TRBD1
TGTGCCAGCAGTGCCCGGACAGGCCCCCAAGAGACCCAGTACTTC
CASSARTGPQETQYF
>few|TRBJ1-1|TRBV5-6|NA
TGTGCCAGCAGTTGGTGGGGTACTGAAGCTTTCTTT
CASSWWGTEAFF
>many|TRBJ1-1|TRBV30|TRBD1
TGTGCCAGACAGGGGGCCACTGAAGCTTTCTTT
CARQGATEAFF
>many|TRBJ1-6|TRBV5-1|TRBD1
TGCGCCAGCAGCTTGGGACAGGGGGCTGCTAATTCACCCCTCCACTTT
CASSLGQGAANSPLHF
>NA|TRBJ2-1|TRBV19|NA
TGTGCCAGTAGTATGCAGCGGGCCAATGAGCAGTTCTTC
CASSMQRANEQFF
>NA|TRBJ2-1|TRBV3-1|NA
TGTGCCAGCAGCCGTCTTGGGTACAATGAGCAGTTCTTC
CASSRLGYNEQFF
>many|TRBJ1-1|TRBV5-1|NA
TGCGCCAGCCGGGCAGGGGATAAGACTGAAGCTTTCTTT
CASRAGDKTEAFF
>NA|TRBJ1-3|TRBV2|NA
TGTACCAGCAGTGAAGGCCAGCCTGGAAACACCATATATTTT
CTSSEGQPGNTIYF
>NA|TRBJ1-2|TRBV4-2|TRBD1
TGTGCCAGCAGCGACCGGGACAGGGGTTCGGACTATGGCTACACCTTC
CASSDRDRGSDYGYTF
>NA|TRBJ2-1|TRBV6-2/TRBV6-3|NA
TGTGCCAGCAAGTGGGAGGCGGGCAGTGAGCAGTTCTTC
CASKWEAGSEQFF